These T cell receptor beta chains were read from a single sample in a study of CXCR3-negative and CXCR3-positive naive CD8 T cells. TCRdb processed the 5' RACE reads again and assigns one entry to each CDR3 protein, with no DNA. This sample contains roughly 99,000 distinct CDR3 sequences. The sequenced sample was naive CXCR3+ CD8+ T cells from blood. The receptors derive from a human donor in good health. Some clones in this sample may be carry-over from other donors' samples. Both conserved end residues are part of each CDR3. Size is omitted from some rows. Given values are once, few, many or a class for expanded clones.

J gene,V gene,clone size,CDR3 protein
TRBJ2-1,TRBV5-1,NA,CASSSLGLAGPDEQIF
TRBJ2-7,TRBV28,NA,CASSLIGGEQYF
TRBJ2-5,TRBV7-8,NA,CASSFYGPQETQYF
TRBJ2-3,TRBV6-2/TRBV6-3,NA,CASSYLDIRFTDTQYF
TRBJ2-1,TRBV5-4,NA,CASSLTQQFNEQFF
TRBJ2-3,TRBV7-3,NA,CASGEGDTDTQYF
TRBJ2-5,TRBV7-9,NA,CASSLGRDSRNGYF
TRBJ2-7,TRBV7-2,NA,CASSYPWLEPYF
TRBJ2-7,TRBV29-1,medium-sized,CSVGDLGTGMTYEQYF
TRBJ2-7,TRBV19,NA,CTSSISGTYEQYF
TRBJ2-7,TRBV4-2,NA,CASSIKDTSYEQYF
TRBJ2-3,TRBV24-1,NA,CATSVTFTDTQYF
TRBJ2-3,TRBV29-1,NA,CSVEGGFGDTQYF
TRBJ1-6,TRBV5-6,NA,CASSLRGVNSPLHF
TRBJ2-5,TRBV4-1,NA,CASGTGGFEETQYF
TRBJ2-1,TRBV7-3,NA,CASSSRAYNEQFF
TRBJ2-1,TRBV7-3,NA,CASSLPGTANEQFF
TRBJ2-3,TRBV7-9,NA,CASSSGTATDTQYF
TRBJ2-2,TRBV29-1,NA,CSVEGGDRGLNTGELFF
TRBJ2-7,TRBV6-5,NA,CASSVAGDSYEQYF
TRBJ2-7,TRBV19,NA,CASSLRGSYEQYF
TRBJ2-7,TRBV12-5,NA,CASGLTTGVGEQYF
TRBJ2-7,TRBV11-2,NA,CASGIEGGLYEQYF
TRBJ1-1,TRBV12-3/TRBV12-4,NA,CASSFPDRERKAFF
TRBJ2-1,TRBV12-3/TRBV12-4,NA,CASSLLGGSWGDEQFF
TRBJ2-3,TRBV20-1,NA,CSPSVEFGLAGTITQYF
TRBJ2-3,TRBV7-7,NA,CASSSGERTASTDTQYF
TRBJ2-2,TRBV12-3/TRBV12-4,NA,CASSLPGQGFTGELFF
TRBJ2-3,TRBV28,NA,CASSFRGPSTDTQYF
TRBJ1-6,TRBV14,NA,CASSHSSSSYNSPLHF
TRBJ2-7,TRBV27,NA,CASSSSHYPSYEQYF
TRBJ1-1,TRBV7-9,NA,CASSPRYDTEAFF
TRBJ1-1,TRBV12-5,NA,CASGPPARGGTEAFF
TRBJ1-6,TRBV5-1,NA,CASSLGQGKSPLHF
TRBJ2-3,TRBV7-2,NA,CASSLIVFSRHSTDTQYF
TRBJ2-3,TRBV12-3/TRBV12-4,NA,CASSLPETDTQYF
TRBJ2-2,TRBV7-3,NA,CASSQLTGELFF
TRBJ2-1,TRBV4-2,NA,CASSQTSGGGDEQFF
TRBJ2-7,TRBV7-3,NA,CASSSYSGHWDEQYF
TRBJ2-3,TRBV12-5,NA,CASGLVLEVDTDTQYF
TRBJ2-1,TRBV10-3,NA,CAISELGGRSYNEQFF
TRBJ2-7,TRBV7-6,NA,CASSLGWSYEQYF
TRBJ2-3,TRBV12-3/TRBV12-4,NA,CASSLASSGGPADTQYF
TRBJ2-7,TRBV7-8,NA,CASSFDYPSSYEQYF